A few counts support the clone carrying this T cell receptor beta chain. Its antigen is not identified. 5'RACE template switching generated TCR cDNA, adding a universal primer site and UMIs. Using its own MiXCR run on the 5' RACE reads, TCRdb lists one record per CDR3 protein. Of a few hundred thousand distinct CDR3 sequences in the sample, about an eighth were seen once. The CDR3 has 20 residues. Unmatched junction bases numbered 11, after V lost 5 bases and J lost 0 bases. CDR1 is LNHDA and CDR2 is SQIVND in the germline V gene (reference sequence). The source of the sample is a study of T cells after yellow fever vaccination. Study conclusions and caveats: Within FACS-sorted repertoires, abundant clonotypes contaminating from the bulk population could be present.

This chain joins TRBV19 and TRBJ2-1; 15 bases line up with TRBD2. Sequences were derived from CD4+ T cells sorted from PBMCs, sampled 15 days after the yellow fever booster vaccination. The source is a man between 18 and 35 years old who received the YFV17D yellow fever vaccine. CDR3 nucleotide sequence: TGTGCCAGTAGTCCCACCGGGACTAGCGGGGGGATGGTCTCCTACAATGAGCAGTTCTTC. It is translated as CASSPTGTSGGMVSYNEQFF.